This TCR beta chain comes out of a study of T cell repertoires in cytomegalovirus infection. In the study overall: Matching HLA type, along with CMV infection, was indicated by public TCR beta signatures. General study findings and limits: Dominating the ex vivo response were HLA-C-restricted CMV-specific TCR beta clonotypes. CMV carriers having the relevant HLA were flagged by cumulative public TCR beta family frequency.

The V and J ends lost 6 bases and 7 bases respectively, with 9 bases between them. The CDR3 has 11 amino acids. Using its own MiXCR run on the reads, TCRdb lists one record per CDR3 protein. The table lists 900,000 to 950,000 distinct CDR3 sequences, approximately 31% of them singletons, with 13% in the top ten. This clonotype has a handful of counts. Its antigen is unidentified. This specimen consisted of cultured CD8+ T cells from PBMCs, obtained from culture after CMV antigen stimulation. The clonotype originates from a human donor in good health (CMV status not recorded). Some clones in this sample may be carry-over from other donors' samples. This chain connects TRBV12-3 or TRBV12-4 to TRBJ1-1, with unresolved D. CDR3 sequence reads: CASSPDYEAFF. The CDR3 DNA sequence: TGTGCCAGCAGCCCTGATTATGAAGCTTTCTTT.